Listed here are 6 T cell receptor beta chains from one sample, sequenced in a study of blood T cells in healthy people across ages. Sample-barcoded 5' priming and a J-beta primer mix drove a second PCR of about 6 to 12 cycles. TCRdb re-derived calls from the 5' RACE reads in MiXCR, one entry per CDR3 protein. In the table there are 800,000 or so distinct CDR3 sequences, less than 60% of which are singletons. The material sequenced was blood. These receptors originate from a man at least 80 years old in good health.

The V gene is TRBV5-1, the J gene TRBJ1-4, with D uncertain. Per the germline V gene, CDR1 is SGHRS and CDR2 is YFSETQ. The CDR3 is 14 amino acids. Trimming took off 1 base at V and 0 bases at J, with 4 bases between the two ends. In nucleotides, the CDR3 is TGCGCCAGCAGCTTGAGGTCAACTAATGAAAAACTGTTTTTT. Protein: CASSLRSTNEKLFF.

In regard to this clonotype: One end of the junction is discordant with germline, which a read error may explain. This chain joins TRBV2 and TRBJ2-3; a weak D match, TRBD2 (6 bases). Per germline, CDR1 SNHLY and CDR2 FYNNEI. The CDR3 extends over 16 amino acids. The CDR3 coding sequence is TGCGCCAGCAGTGAAGCGTTGGGCGGGGGCACAGATACGCAGTATTTT. Translating it yields CASSEALGGGTDTQYF.

This clonotype was observed a few times. The chain combines TRBV7-2 with TRBJ1-6; TRBD1 aligns across 7 bases. Germline trimming cut 5 bases from V and 0 bases from J; bases unmatched to any gene: 7. CDR3 length: 17 residues. Germline V gene lookup returns CDR1 SGHTA and CDR2 FQGNSA. The CDR3 loop is CASSPDRPSSYNSPLHF. CDR3 in DNA: TGTGCCAGCAGCCCGGACAGGCCCAGCTCCTATAATTCACCCCTCCACTTT.

This clonotype was seen many times. V and J are TRBV29-1 and TRBJ2-1, with a weak D call TRBD1 (5 bases). The germline V gene encodes CDR1 SQVTM and CDR2 ANQGSEA. The CDR3 runs 13 residues. The V end lost 7 bases, the J end lost 4 bases, and 14 bases lay between the germline ends. The CDR3, as DNA: TGCAGCGGAAATTGGGGCCTTTACAATGAGCAGTTCTTC. Amino acid sequence: CSGNWGLYNEQFF.

The chain combines TRBV9 with TRBJ2-3; unclear D gene. Germline-derived CDR1 and CDR2 are SGDLS and YYNGEE. This CDR3 contains 13 residues. Trimming cost V 0 bases and J 4 bases, with 6 bases left between them. This CDR3 is CASSVVMSDTQYF. The CDR3 nucleotides are TGTGCCAGCAGCGTAGTTATGTCAGATACGCAGTATTTT.

This clonotype was detected only a few times. The chain couples TRBV12-3 or TRBV12-4 to TRBJ1-2; D is possibly TRBD1 (5 bases). V was cut by 6 bases and J by 8 bases, with 25 bases left in between. CDR3 length: 16 amino acids. In nucleotides, the CDR3 is TGTGCCAGCAGCCCTCAAGGGACTTCCAGGGTGTCGGGCTACACCTTC. Translating it yields CASSPQGTSRVSGYTF.